One and the same sample provided the 3 T cell receptor beta chains below, sequenced in a study of identifying expanded T cells in peripheral blood. Sequencing was performed with immunoSEQ multiplex PCR; in TCRdb, only in-frame clones are kept and a portion is missing. The sample shows 85,000 to 120,000 clones, around 89% of them seen only once. The sequenced sample was blood. The receptors come from a person aged 18-69 years in good health.

The rearrangement links TRBV29-1 to TRBJ2-3; D not certain. This CDR3 is 12 amino acids long. V lost 3 bases, J lost 4 bases, and 8 bases lay in between. CDR1 SQVTM and CDR2 ANQGSEA come from the germline V gene. CDR3 coding DNA: TGCAGCGTTGATGGGTGGGCAGATACGCAGTATTTT. Amino acid sequence: CSVDGWADTQYF.

In nucleotides, the CDR3 is TGTGCCAGCAGCCCGGGACAGGGGGCTCTTGACACCGGGGAGCTGTTTTTT. Translating gives CASSPGQGALDTGELFF. The V and J genes are TRBV5-4 and TRBJ2-2; 12 bases map to TRBD1. Germline CDR1 is SGHNT and CDR2 is YYREEE (reference sequence). The CDR3 runs to 17 residues. V lost 4 bases to trimming and J lost 3 bases; unmatched junction nucleotides: 7.

The chain uses TRBV7-9 and TRBJ1-3; 7 bases are a match to TRBD1. The CDR3 is 13 residues long. Germline CDR1 SEHNR, CDR2 FQNEAQ (reference sequence). J was trimmed by 6 bases and V by 5 bases; bases with no gene match: 4. CDR3 residues: CASSPGTVNTIYF. CDR3 coding DNA: TGTGCCAGCAGCCCCGGGACAGTAAACACCATATATTTT.